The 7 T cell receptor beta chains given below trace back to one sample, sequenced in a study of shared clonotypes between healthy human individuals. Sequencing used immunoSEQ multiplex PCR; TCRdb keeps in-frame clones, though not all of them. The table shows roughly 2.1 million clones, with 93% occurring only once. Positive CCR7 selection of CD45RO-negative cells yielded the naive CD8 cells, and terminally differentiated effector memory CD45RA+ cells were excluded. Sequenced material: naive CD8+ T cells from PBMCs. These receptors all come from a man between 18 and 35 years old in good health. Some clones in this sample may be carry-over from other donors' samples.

CDR3 in amino acids: CAGFRDSYEQYF. In nucleotides, the CDR3 is TGTGCCGGCTTCCGGGACAGCTACGAGCAGTACTTC. The chain uses TRBV25-1 and TRBJ2-7, with 7 bases matching TRBD1. The CDR3 length is 12 residues. Germline assignment: CDR1 MGHDK and CDR2 SYGVNS. Trimming at V came to 11 bases and at J to 3 bases, leaving 7 bases not matched to a gene.

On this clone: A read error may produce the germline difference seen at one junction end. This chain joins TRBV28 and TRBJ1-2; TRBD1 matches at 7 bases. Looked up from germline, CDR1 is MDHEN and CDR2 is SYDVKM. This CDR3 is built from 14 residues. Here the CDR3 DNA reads TGTGCCAGCCTCGACAGGGCGTCTTACTATGACTACACCTTC. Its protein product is CASLDRASYYDYTF.

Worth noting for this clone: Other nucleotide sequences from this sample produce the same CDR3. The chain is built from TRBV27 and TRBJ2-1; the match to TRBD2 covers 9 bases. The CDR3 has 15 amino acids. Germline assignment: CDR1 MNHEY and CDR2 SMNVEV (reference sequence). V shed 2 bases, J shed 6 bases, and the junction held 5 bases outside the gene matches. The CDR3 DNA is TGTGCCAGCAGTTTAGCGGGAGGGCCGGGCAATGAGCAGTTCTTC. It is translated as CASSLAGGPGNEQFF.

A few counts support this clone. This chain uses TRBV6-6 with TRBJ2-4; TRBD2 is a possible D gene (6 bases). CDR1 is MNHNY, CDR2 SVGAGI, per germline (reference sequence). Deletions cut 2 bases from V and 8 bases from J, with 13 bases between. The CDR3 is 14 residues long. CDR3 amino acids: CASSYVGGEDIQYF. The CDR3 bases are TGTGCCAGCAGTTACGTTGGAGGGGAGGACATTCAGTACTTC.

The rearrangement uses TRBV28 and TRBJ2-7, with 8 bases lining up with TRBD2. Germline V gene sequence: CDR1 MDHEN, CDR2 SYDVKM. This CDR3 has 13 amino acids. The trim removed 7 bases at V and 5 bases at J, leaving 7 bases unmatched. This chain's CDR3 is CASTGRGWDEQYF. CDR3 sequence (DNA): TGTGCCAGCACCGGGAGGGGGTGGGACGAGCAGTACTTC.

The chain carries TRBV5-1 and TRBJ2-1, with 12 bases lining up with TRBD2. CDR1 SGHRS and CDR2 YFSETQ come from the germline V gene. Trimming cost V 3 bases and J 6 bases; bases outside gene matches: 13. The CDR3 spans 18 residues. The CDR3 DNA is TGCGCCAGCAGCTATACCCCCCGATTGACTAGCGGGAGCAATGAGCAGTTCTTC. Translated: CASSYTPRLTSGSNEQFF.

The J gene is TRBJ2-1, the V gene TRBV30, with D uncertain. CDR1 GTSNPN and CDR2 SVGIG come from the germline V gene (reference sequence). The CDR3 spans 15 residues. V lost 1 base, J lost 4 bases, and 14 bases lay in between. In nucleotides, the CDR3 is TGTGCCTGGAGTGGGGGAAGCCCTGGGTACAATGAGCAGTTCTTC. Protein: CAWSGGSPGYNEQFF.